A single sample gave rise to the 4 T cell receptor beta chains below, sequenced in a study of memory CD4+ T cells and cytomegalovirus serostatus. The sort gate was single viable CD3+CD4+CD8-CD45RO+ cells for memory CD4+ T cells. Clones were read by immunoSEQ multiplex PCR, and TCRdb kept only the in-frame ones, dropping some. Of tens of thousands of clones in the sample, 70% to 80% were seen once. Sequences were obtained from memory CD4+ T cells from blood. These receptors all stem from an adult in good health and CMV-seronegative.

J is TRBJ2-1 and V is TRBV18, with D perhaps TRBD2 (5 bases). V shed 1 base and J shed 7 bases, with 14 bases lying between them. The CDR3 runs 15 residues. Germline V CDR1 and CDR2: KGHSH, LQKENI. CDR3 amino acids: CASSPRTPRRNEQFF. The CDR3 region has the DNA TGTGCCAGCTCACCACGGACTCCCCGCCGGAATGAGCAGTTCTTC.

The rearrangement joins TRBV7-3 to TRBJ1-1; no reliable D call. Per germline, CDR1 SGHTA and CDR2 FQGTGA. This CDR3 has 13 amino acids. The V and J ends lost 2 bases and 0 bases respectively, with 4 bases between them. CDR3 residues: CASSLAMNTEAFF. The CDR3 DNA reads TGTGCCAGCAGCTTAGCAATGAACACTGAAGCTTTCTTT.

The chain recombines TRBV6-5 with TRBJ1-1, with D uncertain. The CDR3 loop spans 15 amino acids. Germline V gene lookup returns CDR1 MNHEY and CDR2 SVGAGI. V dropped 0 bases and J dropped 5 bases, with 13 bases sitting between them. CDR3 DNA: TGTGCCAGCAGTTACTCGAACGTGGGAATGACTGAAGCTTTCTTT. Translated: CASSYSNVGMTEAFF.

This chain joins TRBV11-2 and TRBJ2-1, with unresolved D. The germline V and J ends were trimmed by 3 bases and 7 bases, with 13 bases remaining between them. CDR1 and CDR2 from the germline V gene are SGHAT and FQNNGV. The CDR3 runs to 14 residues. As DNA, the CDR3 is TGTGCCAGCAGCTTGATCGGAAGTCGGAATGAGCAGTTCTTC. Encoded protein: CASSLIGSRNEQFF.